Listed below are T cell receptor beta chains from one sample, sequenced in a study of blood T cells in healthy people across ages. Each CDR3 protein is one row after TCRdb ran MiXCR on the 5' RACE reads. The sample includes 600,000 or so distinct CDR3 sequences, 25% to 35% seen only once; the top ten take more than 15%. Input material: blood. These receptors were collected from a woman older than 75 in good health. Both conserved end residues are part of each CDR3.

TRBV14,TRBJ1-2,CASSRKNSGGYTF
TRBV12-3/TRBV12-4,TRBJ2-2,CASSLLVVNTGELFF
TRBV12-3/TRBV12-4,TRBJ1-2,CASSFHEQNYGYTF
TRBV27,TRBJ2-2,CASSFFRADTGELFF
TRBV25-1,TRBJ2-2,CASTPQGATGELFF
TRBV6-2/TRBV6-3,TRBJ2-1,CASSYSTSGVDNEQFF
TRBV25-1,TRBJ2-3,CASSGTGDPSTDTQYF
TRBV7-8,TRBJ2-3,CASSRTGQPDTQYF
TRBV9,TRBJ2-5,CASSVGERGGSQETQYF
TRBV20-1,TRBJ2-5,CSAPIPGGDYNEQYF
TRBV9,TRBJ2-5,CASSPELARRETQYF
TRBV2,TRBJ2-3,CASSGSGPTDTQYF
TRBV5-6,TRBJ1-1,CASSSRQGEAFF
TRBV20-1,TRBJ2-7,CSARLSGTSYEQYF
TRBV20-1,TRBJ2-7,CSARDRAPLGEQYF
TRBV27,TRBJ2-3,CASSLRVRDTQYF
TRBV12-3/TRBV12-4,TRBJ2-7,CASSLAGPGYEQYF
TRBV20-1,TRBJ2-5,CSANGIPAETQYF
TRBV12-3/TRBV12-4,TRBJ1-1,CASRYVGTEAFF
TRBV6-5,TRBJ1-2,CASSLQGGVYGYTF
TRBV7-6,TRBJ2-2,CASSLDQRTGELFF
TRBV9,TRBJ1-4,CASSLGGDFVEKLFF
TRBV5-1,TRBJ2-7,CASSLLGGAKTYEQYF
TRBV12-3/TRBV12-4,TRBJ2-3,CASSLQGVGDMQYF
TRBV13,TRBJ1-3,CASSFVTVSGNTIYF
TRBV4-2,TRBJ2-1,CASSQDNSGGGNEQFF
TRBV30,TRBJ2-7,CAWSAPIVDRSYEQYF
TRBV27,TRBJ2-2,CASGRTGVTGELFF
TRBV10-3,TRBJ1-2,CAISEDGGHYGYTF
TRBV29-1,TRBJ2-7,CSVDGGLAGDEQYF
TRBV6-6,TRBJ1-2,CASSYSGGQGGGYTF
TRBV6-6,TRBJ2-3,CASSYGEGLAEITQYF
TRBV18,TRBJ2-1,CASSRGQANLDEQFF
TRBV29-1,TRBJ1-5,CSVSYSNQPQHF
TRBV7-9,TRBJ1-4,CASSLASGATNEKLFF
TRBV20-1,TRBJ2-7,CSASGTRIGGTYEQYF
TRBV7-9,TRBJ1-1,CASSLEAGPEKAFF
TRBV20-1,TRBJ1-5,CSAAGTGVVRQPQHF
TRBV3-1,TRBJ1-2,CASSVGTGGGVGYGYTF
TRBV7-9,TRBJ1-5,CASSFSDQPQHF
TRBV25-1,TRBJ2-5,CASSDPGVKQETQYF
TRBV3-1,.,CASSLTYSGGHQGRNEQYF
TRBV4-3,TRBJ2-6,CASSLLRNSGANVLTF
TRBV20-1,TRBJ2-5,CSASVPGGRGETQYF
TRBV20-1,TRBJ2-3,CSARNRVVGTQYF
TRBV20-1,TRBJ1-4,CSGKQGTLEKLFF
TRBV4-1,TRBJ1-5,CASSQTGTSNQPQHF
TRBV9,TRBJ1-1,CASSAQNTEAFF
TRBV6-1,TRBJ2-7,CASSAKVQGASGYEQYF
TRBV6-2/TRBV6-3,TRBJ2-7,CASSFGWGMEQYF
TRBV10-3,TRBJ2-1,CAISESERNEQFF
TRBV7-2,TRBJ1-5,CASSFFSNQPQHF
TRBV12-3/TRBV12-4,TRBJ1-1,CASSLVRGKNTEAFF
TRBV11-2,TRBJ1-2,CASSNLEAQRGYTF